The T cell receptor beta chain described here comes from a study of a mutant IDH1 vaccine in newly diagnosed glioma. Time point: week 47, end of study. Doses of 300 ug of mutant IDH1 20-mer peptide were given with topical imiquimod. Some clones are missing from TCRdb's copy, which holds only in-frame ones; the method was immunoSEQ multiplex PCR. The sample records tens of thousands of clones, roughly 82% being singletons. The CDR3 is 15 amino acids. The germline CDR1 and CDR2 sequences are SGHVS and FQNEAQ. The V and J ends lost 3 bases and 3 bases respectively, with 12 bases between them. In the case of this clone: Antigen specificity is unknown.

Sequenced material: PBMCs, taken from a glioma patient whose treatment included an IDH1 peptide vaccine. This receptor was taken from a man aged 40-50 years with glioma. Some clones in this sample may be carry-over from other donors' samples. The chain combines TRBV7-8 with TRBJ1-3, with a possible D match to TRBD1 (6 bases). This CDR3 reads CASSLGGALGNTIYF. CDR3 bases: TGTGCCAGCAGCTTGGGGGGGGCGCTTGGAAACACCATATATTTT. The complete variable domain, with remaining parts taken from reference TRBV7-8 and TRBJ1-3, reads GAGVSQSPRYKVAKRGQDVALRCDPISGHVSLFWYQQALGQGPEFLTYFQNEAQLDKSGLPSDRFFAERPEGSVSTLKIQRTQQEDSAVYLCASSLGGALGNTIYFGEGSWLTVV.